The rows below give T cell receptor beta chains drawn from one sample of a study of metastatic and nonmetastatic thyroid tumors. TCRdb re-called the PCR reads with MiXCR. This sample yields 15,000 to 20,000 clones, of which 30% to 35% are seen a single time; roughly a tenth belongs to the top ten. Specimen: blood. These receptors originate from a female donor with papillary thyroid cancer or a benign thyroid nodule (not recorded which). Some clones in this sample may be carry-over from other donors' samples. The CDR3 runs from the conserved cysteine through the conserved F or W. D genes are given only for firm matches.

j_call: TRBJ2-1
v_call: TRBV27
d_call: TRBD2
cdr3_length: 16
cdr3_aa: CASSLSVGGANSQQFF

j_call: TRBJ2-5
v_call: TRBV12-3/TRBV12-4
d_call: TRBD1
cdr3_length: 14
cdr3_aa: CASRWTGGKETQYF

j_call: TRBJ2-1
v_call: TRBV20-1
d_call: TRBD2
cdr3_length: 15
cdr3_aa: CSAQTSGSSYNEQFF

j_call: TRBJ1-2
v_call: TRBV28
d_call: TRBD1
cdr3_length: 14
cdr3_aa: CASRTTGDSYGYTF

j_call: TRBJ2-1
v_call: TRBV6-5
d_call: TRBD1
cdr3_length: 15
cdr3_aa: CASSYQGAMANEQFF

j_call: TRBJ2-5
v_call: TRBV3-1
d_call: TRBD2
cdr3_length: 15
cdr3_aa: CASSQGRGDQETQYF

j_call: TRBJ1-5
v_call: TRBV27
d_call: NA
cdr3_length: 13
cdr3_aa: CASSPRFGQPQHF

j_call: TRBJ1-2
v_call: TRBV10-3
d_call: NA
cdr3_length: 15
cdr3_aa: CAISDLSTGRYGYTF

j_call: TRBJ2-7
v_call: TRBV14
d_call: TRBD1
cdr3_length: 14
cdr3_aa: CASSPQGADYEQYF

j_call: TRBJ2-3
v_call: TRBV6-5
d_call: TRBD1
cdr3_length: 14
cdr3_aa: CASSWDRIADTQYF

j_call: TRBJ2-5
v_call: TRBV7-9
d_call: NA
cdr3_length: 14
cdr3_aa: CASSLREPQETQYF

j_call: TRBJ2-3
v_call: TRBV6-4
d_call: TRBD1
cdr3_length: 15
cdr3_aa: CASSDGTGGKDTQYF

j_call: TRBJ2-2
v_call: TRBV6-2/TRBV6-3
d_call: NA
cdr3_length: 11
cdr3_aa: CASSFAGELFF

j_call: TRBJ2-3
v_call: TRBV20-1
d_call: TRBD1
cdr3_length: 12
cdr3_aa: CSAQGAFDTQYF

j_call: TRBJ1-1
v_call: TRBV5-1
d_call: NA
cdr3_length: 14
cdr3_aa: CASSWDGRNTEAFF

j_call: TRBJ2-3
v_call: TRBV7-2
d_call: NA
cdr3_length: 11
cdr3_aa: CASSLGYTQYF

j_call: TRBJ1-1
v_call: TRBV5-1
d_call: NA
cdr3_length: 18
cdr3_aa: CASIPGGSGVLMNTEAFF

j_call: TRBJ2-2
v_call: TRBV9
d_call: TRBD2
cdr3_length: 15
cdr3_aa: CASSGSGGFTWDLFF

j_call: TRBJ2-7
v_call: TRBV7-9
d_call: NA
cdr3_length: 12
cdr3_aa: CASSGWNYEQYF

j_call: TRBJ1-3
v_call: TRBV2
d_call: TRBD1
cdr3_length: 16
cdr3_aa: CASSDLKDRGGNTIYF